This T cell receptor beta chain was obtained from a study of response to subunit inactivated influenza vaccine. The study's findings and limits: The study's authors posited that every seasonal influenza vaccination enlists few new T cells.

Germline V gene sequence: CDR1 ENHRY, CDR2 SYGVKD. The V end lost 2 bases, the J end lost 7 bases, and 15 bases lay between the germline ends. This CDR3 is 14 amino acids long. TCRdb reprocessed the RT-PCR reads via MiXCR and lists one record per CDR3 protein. The profile covers a few hundred thousand distinct CDR3 sequences, with 14% appearing a single time and 11% taken by the ten largest. In this sample, this clonotype turned up a few times. Its antigen is unidentified. The TCR sequence derives from a man aged 50-59 years who received an inactivated influenza vaccine. Material: PBMCs from blood, obtained 12 days after vaccination. The V call is TRBV10-3, the J call TRBJ2-7; D call uncertain. The CDR3 region is CAISEPSRAREQYF. Written as DNA, the CDR3 is TGTGCCATCAGTGAGCCGAGCCGAGCCCGGGAGCAGTACTTC.